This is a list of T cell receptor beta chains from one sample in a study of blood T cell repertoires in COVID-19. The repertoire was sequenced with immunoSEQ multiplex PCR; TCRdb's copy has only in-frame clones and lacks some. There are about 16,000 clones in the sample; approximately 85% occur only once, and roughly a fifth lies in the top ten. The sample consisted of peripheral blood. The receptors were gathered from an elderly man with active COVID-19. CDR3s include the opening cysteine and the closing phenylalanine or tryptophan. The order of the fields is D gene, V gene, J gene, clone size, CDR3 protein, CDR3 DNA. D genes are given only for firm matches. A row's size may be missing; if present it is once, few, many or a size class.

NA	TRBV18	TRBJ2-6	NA	CASSPRTVGLSGANVLTF	TGTGCCAGCTCACCAAGAACAGTTGGACTCTCTGGGGCCAACGTCCTGACTTTC
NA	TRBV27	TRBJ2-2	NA	CASSYSGRKLFF	TGTGCCAGCAGTTATTCGGGAAGGAAGCTGTTTTTT
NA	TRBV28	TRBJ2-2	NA	CASSSPRGWANTGELFF	TGTGCCAGCAGTTCCCCACGGGGGTGGGCGAACACCGGGGAGCTGTTTTTT
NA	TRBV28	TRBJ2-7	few	CASSLPAGTPSSYEQYF	TGTGCCAGCAGTTTACCTGCCGGGACACCGAGCTCCTACGAGCAGTACTTC
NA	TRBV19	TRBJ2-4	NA	CASSIGSWGGAQAKNIQYF	TGTGCCAGTAGTATTGGGTCATGGGGGGGGGCGCAGGCCAAAAACATTCAGTACTTC
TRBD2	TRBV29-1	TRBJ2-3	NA	CSVRAGLTDTQYF	TGCAGCGTAAGAGCGGGATTGACAGATACGCAGTATTTT
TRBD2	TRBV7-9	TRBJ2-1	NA	CASSLGGLAGYNEQFF	TGTGCCAGCAGCTTAGGGGGACTAGCGGGCTACAATGAGCAGTTCTTC
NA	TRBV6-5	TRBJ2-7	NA	CASSQGGPSYEQYF	TGTGCCAGCAGTCAGGGGGGACCCTCTTACGAGCAGTACTTC
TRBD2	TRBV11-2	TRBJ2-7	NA	CASSFTRLAYEQYF	TGTGCCAGCAGCTTCACCCGACTAGCATACGAGCAGTACTTC
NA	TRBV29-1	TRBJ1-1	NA	CSVAQGNTEAFF	TGCAGCGTCGCTCAGGGGAACACTGAAGCTTTCTTT
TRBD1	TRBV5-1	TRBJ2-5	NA	CASSPGTGGWETQYF	TGCGCCAGCAGCCCGGGGACAGGGGGCTGGGAGACCCAGTACTTC
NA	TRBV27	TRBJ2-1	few	CASSLLEFREQFF	TGTGCCAGCAGTTTACTCGAGTTTCGTGAGCAGTTCTTC
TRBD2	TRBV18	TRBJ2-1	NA	CASSPPNRGGNEQFF	TGTGCCAGCTCACCACCCAACCGCGGGGGTAATGAGCAGTTCTTC
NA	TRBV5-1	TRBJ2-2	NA	CASKGDTVTGELFF	TGCGCCAGCAAGGGGGACACAGTTACGGGGGAGCTGTTTTTT
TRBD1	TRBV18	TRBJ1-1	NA	CASSTTGTGDYPNTEAFF	TGTGCCAGCTCCACCACCGGGACAGGGGATTATCCGAACACTGAAGCTTTCTTT
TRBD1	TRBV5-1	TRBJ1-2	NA	CASSLVTGGFDGYTF	TGCGCCAGCAGCCTGGTTACAGGGGGCTTTGATGGCTACACCTTC
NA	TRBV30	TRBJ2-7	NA	CAWSVFPKFYEQYF	TGTGCCTGGAGTGTATTCCCTAAATTCTACGAGCAGTACTTC
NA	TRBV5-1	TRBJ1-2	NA	CASSTGRQGRHGYTF	TGCGCCAGCAGTACAGGTCGGCAGGGGCGGCATGGCTACACCTTC
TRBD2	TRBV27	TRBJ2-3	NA	CASSLSPGLAVEYF	TGTGCCAGCAGTTTGTCCCCTGGACTAGCGGTGGAGTATTTT
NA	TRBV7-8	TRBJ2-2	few	CASRLGHSTGELFF	TGTGCCAGCCGGCTGGGACATAGCACCGGGGAGCTGTTTTTT
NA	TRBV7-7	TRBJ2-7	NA	CASSLQHNYEQYF	TGTGCCAGCAGCTTACAACATAACTACGAGCAGTACTTC
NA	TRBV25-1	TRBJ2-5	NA	CASSEFSGGTEETQYF	TGTGCCAGCAGTGAATTTAGCGGAGGGACAGAAGAGACCCAGTACTTC
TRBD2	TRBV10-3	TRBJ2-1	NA	CATSVAASGGANEQFF	TGTGCCACATCAGTGGCCGCCAGCGGGGGGGCTAATGAGCAGTTCTTC
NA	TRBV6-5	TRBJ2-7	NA	CASSSMRRRRVYEQYF	TGTGCCAGCAGTTCGATGAGGAGGAGGCGGGTATACGAGCAGTACTTC
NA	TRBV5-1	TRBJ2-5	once	CASSSSDYDGQETQYF	TGCGCCAGCAGCTCCTCCGACTACGACGGGCAAGAGACCCAGTACTTC
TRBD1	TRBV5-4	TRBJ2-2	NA	CASSSGTGGSRELFF	TGTGCCAGCAGCTCAGGGACAGGGGGCAGCAGGGAGCTGTTTTTT
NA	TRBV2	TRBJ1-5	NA	CASSQQDLSNQPQHF	TGTGCCAGCAGCCAACAGGATCTTAGCAATCAGCCCCAGCATTTT
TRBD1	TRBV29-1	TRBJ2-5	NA	CSVEVLQGARETQYF	TGCAGCGTTGAAGTCCTACAGGGGGCGCGGGAGACCCAGTACTTC
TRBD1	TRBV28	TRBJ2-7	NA	CASRAGQARYEQYF	TGTGCCAGCAGAGCCGGACAGGCTCGCTACGAGCAGTACTTC
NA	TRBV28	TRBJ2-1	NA	CTSSLKKYYEQFF	TGTACCAGCAGTTTAAAGAAATACTATGAGCAGTTCTTC
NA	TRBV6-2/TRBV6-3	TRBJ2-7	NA	CASSSRQNYEQYF	TGTGCCAGCAGTTCTCGCCAGAACTACGAGCAGTACTTC
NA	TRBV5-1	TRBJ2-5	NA	CASSLHRVETQYF	TGCGCCAGCAGCTTACACAGGGTTGAGACCCAGTACTTC
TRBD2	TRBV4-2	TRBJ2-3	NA	CASSQGSGGGTDTQYF	TGTGCCAGCAGCCAAGGATCGGGAGGTGGCACAGATACGCAGTATTTT